The rows below give T cell receptor beta chains drawn from one sample of a study of technical replicates of blood from several donors. Assay used: immunoSEQ multiplex PCR; TCRdb lists only in-frame clones, some missing. The table has 65,000 to 80,000 clones, 95% to 98% seen once. Material: T cells isolated from PBMCs. These receptors all stem from a human donor in good health. Each CDR3 is given with its conserved first and last residue.

j_gene	v_gene	CDR3aa
TRBJ2-7	TRBV2	CASSVQRLISHEQYF
TRBJ1-1	TRBV28	CASSLSSVSPFTEAFF
TRBJ2-3	TRBV7-3	CASRRGSSTDTQYF
TRBJ2-7	TRBV5-1	CASSPLTGKDYEQYF
TRBJ2-3	TRBV5-1	CASRDPSGTYTDTQYF
TRBJ2-2	TRBV9	CASSVGGSGTGELFF
TRBJ1-3	TRBV19	CASNLGQSLSGNTIYF
TRBJ1-1	TRBV2	CASSDKGAFF
TRBJ2-2	TRBV29-1	CSGVQGATGELFF
TRBJ1-4	TRBV19	CASLPRGGDNEKLFF
TRBJ1-2	TRBV11-2	CASSGGYTFGSGNF
TRBJ2-4	TRBV11-2	CASSLAGGPKNIQYF
TRBJ1-3	TRBV9	CASSVGTVSSGNTIYF
TRBJ2-3	TRBV6-6	CASSYSFHMREDTQYF
TRBJ2-5	TRBV7-9	CASSRIDRGIETQYF
TRBJ2-5	TRBV11-3	CASSLVGRTGKETQYF
TRBJ2-1	TRBV5-1	CASRAYNEQFF